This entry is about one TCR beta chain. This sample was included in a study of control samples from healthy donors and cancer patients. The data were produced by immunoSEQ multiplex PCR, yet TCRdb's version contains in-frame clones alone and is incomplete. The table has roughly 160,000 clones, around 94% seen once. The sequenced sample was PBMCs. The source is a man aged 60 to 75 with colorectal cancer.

This chain's CDR3 is CASSMDGQETQYF. For the CDR3, the DNA is TGTGCCAGTAGTATGGACGGACAAGAGACCCAGTACTTC. The chain uses TRBV19 and TRBJ2-5; D gene unclear. The CDR3 is 13 amino acids. The germline V and J ends were trimmed by 3 bases and 2 bases, with 7 bases remaining between them. Germline V lookup: CDR1 LNHDA, CDR2 SQIVND (reference sequence).